A single sample gave rise to the 30 T cell receptor beta chains below, sequenced in a study of lymphopenia after photon versus proton radiotherapy (dated 2019 in TCRdb). The library was built by means of the immunoSEQ multiplex PCR assay. This immuneACCESS table, as held by TCRdb, lists in-frame sequences with V and J called but not all clones. Of the missing ones, under half trace to an unresolved V gene in checked studies; the others have no known cause. In this sample the table shows about 24,000 clones, nearly 85% of which occur a single time. The ten largest make up 20% to 25% of the sample. Sequenced material: peripheral blood, taken from a patient treated with proton-based radiotherapy. All receptors derive from a woman between 70 and 85 years old with pancreatic cancer.

This chain links TRBV2 with TRBJ2-3; 15 positions match TRBD2. The V and J ends lost 4 bases and 5 bases, in that order; junction bases with no gene match: 7. This CDR3 comprises 17 residues. Germline-derived CDR1 and CDR2 are SNHLY and FYNNEI. This chain's CDR3 is CASSGTSGRAMLDTQYF. The CDR3 region has the DNA TGTGCCAGCAGTGGGACTAGCGGGAGGGCGATGCTAGATACGCAGTATTTT.

The chain recombines TRBV27 with TRBJ2-7, with TRBD2 identical over 13 bases. The J segment lost 4 bases and the V segment lost 6 bases, leaving 9 bases of the junction unmatched. Germline V gives CDR1 MNHEY, CDR2 SMNVEV (reference sequence). The CDR3 loop spans 16 amino acids. The DNA for the CDR3 is TGTGCCAGCAGCTCGACTAGCGGGAGGCGCAGGTACGAGCAGTACTTC. Translating gives CASSSTSGRRRYEQYF.

This clone was counted between two and nine times. J is TRBJ2-7 and V is TRBV28; D unclear. The length of the CDR3 is 14 residues. V lost 3 bases to trimming and J lost 4 bases, with 13 bases between them. The germline gives CDR1 MDHEN, CDR2 SYDVKM. The CDR3 region has the DNA TGTGCCAGCAGTTTCCCAGAGATGCATTACGAGCAGTACTTC. It yields the protein CASSFPEMHYEQYF.

The chain carries TRBV6-4 and TRBJ2-1; 9 positions agree with TRBD1. Germline lookup yields CDR1 MRHNA and CDR2 SNTAGT. CDR3 length: 17 residues. V was clipped by 0 bases and J by 8 bases; unmatched bases: 11. The CDR3 bases are TGTGCCAGCAGTGACTCTGGGCCGGGACAGGGAGGATATGAGCAGTTCTTC. Encoded protein: CASSDSGPGQGGYEQFF.

CDR3 DNA: TGCGCCAGCCAAGCTAGCGACCAAGAGACCCAGTACTTC. This sequence encodes CASQASDQETQYF. The chain has TRBV5-1 and TRBJ2-5; D may be TRBD2 (6 bases). V shed 7 bases and J shed 0 bases, with 10 bases lying between them. CDR1 is SGHRS, CDR2 YFSETQ, per germline. The length of the CDR3 is 13 residues.

This clone was detected once. V usage is TRBV29-1 and J usage is TRBJ2-7; D remains ambiguous. V lost 3 bases and J lost 6, with 6 bases in between. The germline gives CDR1 SQVTM, CDR2 ANQGSEA. This CDR3 comprises 10 residues. CDR3 bases: TGCAGCGTTGAGAACAGCGAGCAGTACTTC. The encoded protein is CSVENSEQYF.

This chain joins TRBV7-2 and TRBJ2-1; 10 positions match TRBD2. CDR3 size: 16 residues. The V and J ends lost 2 bases and 4 bases, in that order; junction bases with no gene match: 5. Germline V gives CDR1 SGHTA, CDR2 FQGNSA. The CDR3 here is CASSLIGLAVYNEQFF. The CDR3 nucleotides are TGTGCCAGCAGCTTAATCGGACTAGCGGTATACAATGAGCAGTTCTTC.

This chain connects TRBV27 to TRBJ2-7; 9 positions agree with TRBD1. This CDR3 is built from 13 residues. The V gene end was trimmed by 7 bases and the J gene end by 5 bases; junction bases not matched to a gene: 6. Germline V gene data show CDR1 as MNHEY and CDR2 as SMNVEV (reference sequence). This chain's CDR3 is CASTVQGADEQYF. Here the CDR3 DNA reads TGTGCCAGCACGGTACAGGGGGCGGACGAGCAGTACTTC.

This rearrangement joins TRBV11-3 to TRBJ1-2; 10 positions match TRBD1. The germline gives CDR1 SGHNT, CDR2 YENEEA. V shed 4 bases, J shed 4 bases, and the junction held 6 bases outside the gene matches. The CDR3 spans 15 residues. CDR3 in DNA: TGTGCCAGCAGCTCGGGACAGGGGAAATTCTATGGCTACACCTTC. Encoded protein: CASSSGQGKFYGYTF. Using reference TRBV11-3 and TRBJ1-2 for the parts outside the CDR3, the full variable domain is EAGVVQSPRYKIIEKKQPVAFWCNPISGHNTLYWYLQNLGQGPELLIRYENEEAVDDSQLPKDRFSAERLKGVDSTLKIQPAELGDSAVYLCASSSGQGKFYGYTFGSGTRLTVV.

The chain links TRBV7-9 to TRBJ1-3; D unresolved. Deletions cut 2 bases from V and 0 bases from J, with 8 bases between. The germline V gene encodes CDR1 SEHNR and CDR2 FQNEAQ (reference sequence). This CDR3 is built from 15 residues. CDR3 in DNA: TGTGCCAGCAGCTTACAGACCCCCTCTGGAAACACCATATATTTT. Translating gives CASSLQTPSGNTIYF.

The chain carries TRBV9 and TRBJ1-2, with a possible D match to TRBD1 (5 bases). Trimming pared 1 base from V and 0 bases from J, leaving 10 bases between. This CDR3 has 15 residues. Germline values: CDR1 SGDLS, CDR2 YYNGEE. The CDR3 protein is CASSVNPTANYGYTF. The CDR3 bases are TGTGCCAGCAGCGTAAATCCGACAGCTAACTATGGCTACACCTTC.

The V call is TRBV6-6, the J call TRBJ1-6; 8 nucleotides align to TRBD1. This CDR3 has 16 residues. J gave up 6 bases and V 5 bases, and 9 bases lay outside the gene matches. Per the germline V gene, CDR1 is MNHNY and CDR2 is SVGAGI (reference sequence). In nucleotides, the CDR3 is TGTGCCAGCAGTGGCCCCGGACAGGGCCCTAATTCACCCCTCCACTTT. Translation gives CASSGPGQGPNSPLHF.

The rearrangement uses TRBV15 and TRBJ2-1; D perhaps matches TRBD1 (6 bases). Trimming shortened V by 6 bases and J by 12 bases, and 27 bases separated the two germline ends. The CDR3 is made up of 16 amino acids. Germline CDR1 reads LNHNV; CDR2 reads YYDKDF (reference sequence). The CDR3 region has the DNA TGTGCCACCAGGCCCGAACTAACAGGGAACGAGCTCGGGCAGTTCTTC. Its protein product is CATRPELTGNELGQFF.

The V gene is TRBV10-3, the J gene TRBJ1-6, with D tentatively TRBD1 (6 bases). Germline CDR1 and CDR2: ENHRY and SYGVKD. This CDR3 region has 15 residues. V lost 6 bases, J lost 7 bases, and 16 bases lay in between. CDR3 DNA sequence: TGTGCCATCAGGGGGACCAGGGGCGAGAATTCACCCCTCCACTTT. It specifies CAIRGTRGENSPLHF.

The chain combines TRBV18 with TRBJ1-3; D gene ambiguous. V lost 3 bases, J lost 3 bases, and 12 bases lay in between. The CDR3 loop spans 15 amino acids. CDR1 and CDR2 from the germline V gene are KGHSH and LQKENI. The CDR3 region is CASSPGQQLGNTIYF. The DNA of the CDR3 is TGTGCCAGCTCACCGGGCCAGCAACTTGGAAACACCATATATTTT.

The V and J genes are TRBV10-2 and TRBJ2-7, with D possibly being TRBD1 (6 bases). The germline CDR1 and CDR2 sequences are WSHSY and SAAADI. V was shortened by 5 bases and J by 1 base, with 9 bases between the two germline ends. The CDR3 consists of 13 residues. The CDR3 DNA is TGCGCCAGCAGTAGACAGGAATCCTACGAGCAGTACTTC. Translating it yields CASSRQESYEQYF.

This clone was picked up one time. The gene calls are TRBV27 and TRBJ2-5; 14 nucleotides line up with TRBD2. Germline V gene data show CDR1 as MNHEY and CDR2 as SMNVEV (reference sequence). V was clipped by 4 bases and J by 7 bases; unmatched bases: 5. This CDR3 has 15 residues. The CDR3 sequence: CASSSGTSGRVTQYF. As DNA, the CDR3 is TGTGCCAGCAGTTCAGGGACTAGCGGGAGAGTGACCCAGTACTTC.

This clone was observed a single time. The chain is built from TRBV5-4 and TRBJ2-7; TRBD2 aligns across 10 bases. CDR1 is SGHNT, CDR2 YYREEE, per germline (reference sequence). J lost 3 bases, V lost 3 bases, and 3 bases had no gene match. The CDR3 has 14 residues. Written as DNA, the CDR3 is TGTGCCAGCAGCTCTAGCGGGAGATTCTACGAGCAGTACTTC. It specifies CASSSSGRFYEQYF.

This clone showed up just a few times. J is TRBJ1-6 and V is TRBV6-5; tentatively, D is TRBD1 (5 bases). Germline assignment: CDR1 MNHEY and CDR2 SVGAGI. The CDR3 has 14 amino acids. Trimming removed 5 bases at V and 9 bases at J, with 14 bases between. Here the CDR3 reads CASSGTPQPSPLHF. The CDR3 DNA is TGTGCCAGCAGTGGGACTCCGCAACCTTCACCCCTCCACTTT.

The DNA of the CDR3 is TGTGCCAGCAGATTAGCGGGAGGGCCCCGGAATGAGCAGTTCTTC. This sequence encodes CASRLAGGPRNEQFF. This chain connects TRBV6-5 to TRBJ2-1; TRBD2 matches 11 bases. Per the germline V gene, CDR1 is MNHEY and CDR2 is SVGAGI. This CDR3 spans 15 amino acids. V shed 6 bases and J 7 bases; nucleotides not matched to a gene: 8.

The chain has TRBV5-4 and TRBJ2-3; D is undetermined. The V end lost 0 bases, the J end lost 0 bases, and 11 bases lay between the germline ends. The CDR3 is 16 residues long. The germline CDR1 and CDR2 sequences are SGHNT and YYREEE (reference sequence). DNA for the CDR3: TGTGCCAGCAGCTTGGGGCAGGTAACTAGCACAGATACGCAGTATTTT. Residues: CASSLGQVTSTDTQYF.

The chain employs TRBV7-3 and TRBJ2-7; 7 positions match TRBD1. The V and J ends lost 6 bases and 5 bases, in that order; junction bases with no gene match: 7. The germline CDR1 and CDR2 sequences are SGHTA and FQGTGA. The CDR3 is 13 amino acids. The CDR3 DNA sequence: TGTGCCAGCAGTCCGACAGGGAGCAACGAGCAGTACTTC. As protein: CASSPTGSNEQYF. The full variable domain, rest sourced from reference TRBV7-3 and TRBJ2-7, is GAGVSQTPSNKVTEKGKYVELRCDPISGHTALYWYRQSLGQGPEFLIYFQGTGAADDSGLPNDRFFAVRPEGSVSTLKIQRTERGDSAVYLCASSPTGSNEQYFGPGTRLTVT.

The sample holds one count of this clone. The chain recombines TRBV27 with TRBJ1-4; D is undetermined. V was trimmed by 3 bases and J by 0 bases, leaving 5 bases between them. Germline CDR1 is MNHEY and CDR2 is SMNVEV (reference sequence). The CDR3 has 14 residues. CDR3 nucleotide sequence: TGTGCCAGCAGTTTGTTTGCAACTAATGAAAAACTGTTTTTT. It specifies CASSLFATNEKLFF.

The genes are TRBV14 and TRBJ1-1; weak D call: TRBD1 (6 bases). The CDR3 is 16 residues long. The ends were cut back, 4 bases at V and 2 bases at J, with 17 bases in the middle. The germline V gene encodes CDR1 SGHDN and CDR2 FVKESK. This chain's CDR3 is CASSPQQGRTNTEAFF. For the CDR3, the DNA is TGTGCCAGCAGCCCCCAACAGGGACGTACCAACACTGAAGCTTTCTTT.

This sequence joins TRBV19 and TRBJ2-1, with D perhaps being TRBD1 or TRBD2 (6 bases each). With 8 bases removed from V and 15 bases from J, the gap between germline ends came to 23 bases. This CDR3 comprises 13 residues. CDR1 and CDR2 from the germline V gene are LNHDA and SQIVND (reference sequence). This chain's CDR3 is CASARGGGPVSFF. CDR3 nucleotide sequence: TGTGCCAGTGCGCGAGGTGGGGGGCCGGTGTCGTTCTTC.

This clone was recorded a few times. This chain uses TRBV4-3 with TRBJ1-1; D perhaps matches TRBD1 (6 bases). V lost 3 bases and J 3 bases, leaving 8 bases between the germline ends. The CDR3 has 13 amino acids. Germline CDR1 is LGHNA and CDR2 is YSLEER. CDR3 bases: TGCGCCAGCAGCCAGGGGGCCGACACTGAAGCTTTCTTT. This codes for CASSQGADTEAFF.

The sample holds one count of this clone. The genes are TRBV19 and TRBJ1-2; D is unresolved. Per germline, CDR1 LNHDA and CDR2 SQIVND (reference sequence). This CDR3 spans 15 amino acids. V shed 1 base and J shed 0 bases, with 9 bases lying between them. The CDR3 bases are TGTGCCAGTAGTATAGTACAGACCTCTAACTATGGCTACACCTTC. The encoded protein is CASSIVQTSNYGYTF.

This chain joins TRBV6-5 and TRBJ2-1; TRBD2 aligns across 13 bases. With V trimmed by 2 bases and J by 10 bases, 5 bases remained unmatched. There are 15 residues in the CDR3. The V gene's germline CDR1 is MNHEY and CDR2 SVGAGI. CDR3 region: CASSYRTSGSREQFF. In DNA form, the CDR3 reads TGTGCCAGCAGTTACCGGACTAGCGGGAGCAGGGAGCAGTTCTTC.

The V gene is TRBV2, the J gene TRBJ2-1; 13 bases align to TRBD2. This CDR3 is 18 amino acids long. Germline V CDR1 and CDR2: SNHLY, FYNNEI. V lost 6 bases, J lost 0 bases, and 8 bases stayed unmatched. CDR3 in DNA: TGTGCCAGCAGACGACTAGCGGGAGGCACGAGCTCCTACAATGAGCAGTTCTTC. Residues: CASRRLAGGTSSYNEQFF.

This clone was observed once. The chain uses TRBV6-1 and TRBJ2-2; the D is unclear. Germline values: CDR1 MNHNS, CDR2 SASEGT. Deletions cut 2 bases from V and 3 bases from J, with 10 bases between. The CDR3 is made up of 15 amino acids. The CDR3 protein is CASSEMGIDTGELFF. In nucleotides, the CDR3 is TGTGCCAGCAGTGAAATGGGAATCGACACCGGGGAGCTGTTTTTT.